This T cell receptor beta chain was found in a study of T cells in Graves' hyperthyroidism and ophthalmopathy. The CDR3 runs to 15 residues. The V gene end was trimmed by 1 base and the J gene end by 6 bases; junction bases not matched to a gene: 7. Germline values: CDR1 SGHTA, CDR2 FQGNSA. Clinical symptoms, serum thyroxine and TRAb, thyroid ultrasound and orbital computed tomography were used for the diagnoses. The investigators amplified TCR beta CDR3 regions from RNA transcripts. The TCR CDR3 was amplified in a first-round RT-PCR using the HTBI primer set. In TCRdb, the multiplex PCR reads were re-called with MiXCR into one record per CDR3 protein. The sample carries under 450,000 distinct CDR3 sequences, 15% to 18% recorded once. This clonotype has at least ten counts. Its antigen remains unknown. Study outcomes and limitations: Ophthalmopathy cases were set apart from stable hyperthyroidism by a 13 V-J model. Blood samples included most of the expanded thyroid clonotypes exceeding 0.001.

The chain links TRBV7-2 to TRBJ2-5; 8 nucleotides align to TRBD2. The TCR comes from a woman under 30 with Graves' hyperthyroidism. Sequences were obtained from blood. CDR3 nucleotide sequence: TGTGCCAGCAGCTTAGACGCGGGGGGCCGCAAGACCCAGTACTTC. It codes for CASSLDAGGRKTQYF.